This is a list of T cell receptor beta chains from one sample in a study of spatial heterogeneity in lung cancer. TCRdb re-derived calls from the 5' RACE reads in MiXCR, one entry per CDR3 protein. The table records about 45,000 distinct CDR3 sequences, roughly 7% of them present only once. The source material was PBMCs, sampled at surgery. Receptor source: a female donor with early-stage non-small cell lung cancer. Each CDR3 is given with its conserved first and last residue. D genes are given only for firm matches. Size is stated for part of the rows, as once, few or many counts, or as a class when the clone is expanded.

CDR3	DNA	J	size	V	D
CASSAGPMNTEAFF	TGTGCCAGCAGCGCCGGTCCTATGAACACTGAAGCTTTCTTT	TRBJ1-1	many	TRBV7-9	-
CASSFRGRRNF	TGTGCCAGCAGTTTTCGGGGGCGCCGGAATTTT	TRBJ1-1	many	TRBV28	-
CASSGDRDTEAFF	TGTGCCAGCAGCGGTGACAGGGACACTGAAGCTTTCTTT	TRBJ1-1	few	TRBV7-2	TRBD1
CASSFGGPNEKLFF	TGTGCCAGCAGCTTTGGGGGACCTAATGAAAAACTGTTTTTT	TRBJ1-4	few	TRBV7-9	-
CSVEQGAGNTIYF	TGCAGCGTCGAACAGGGAGCTGGAAACACCATATATTTT	TRBJ1-3	many	TRBV29-1	-
CASSPGRGGKTQYF	TGTGCCAGCAGTCCAGGGAGGGGAGGGAAGACCCAGTACTTC	TRBJ2-5	-	TRBV28	TRBD2
CATSREPTNTEAFF	TGTGCCACCAGCAGAGAACCCACGAACACTGAAGCTTTCTTT	TRBJ1-1	many	TRBV15	-
CASSFVDTGGDNSPLHF	TGTGCCAGCAGTTTCGTGGACACAGGGGGTGATAATTCACCCCTCCACTTT	TRBJ1-6	-	TRBV12-3/TRBV12-4	TRBD1
CASSLVVADTQYF	TGTGCCAGCAGCTTGGTTGTGGCAGATACGCAGTATTTT	TRBJ2-3	-	TRBV5-6	-
CASSLSGGPHTQYF	TGCGCCAGCAGCCTTAGCGGGGGGCCCCATACGCAGTATTTT	TRBJ2-3	many	TRBV4-3	TRBD2
CASSLRTGRGGSETQYF	TGTGCCAGCAGCCTGCGGACAGGCCGGGGGGGCAGTGAGACCCAGTACTTC	TRBJ2-5	many	TRBV7-9	-
CASSQEASWVDTQYF	TGTGCCAGCAGCCAAGAAGCGTCTTGGGTAGATACGCAGTATTTT	TRBJ2-3	many	TRBV3-1	-
CSAEDPSGANVLTF	TGCAGTGCTGAGGACCCGTCTGGGGCCAACGTCCTGACTTTC	TRBJ2-6	many	TRBV20-1	-
CASSQDQGLERAGEQFF	TGTGCCAGCAGCCAAGATCAGGGCCTAGAACGGGCGGGGGAGCAGTTCTTC	TRBJ2-1	many	TRBV4-2	-
CASSPPGSLDEKLFF	TGTGCCAGCAGTCCCCCAGGGAGTCTGGACGAAAAACTGTTTTTT	TRBJ1-4	few	TRBV12-3/TRBV12-4	-
CASSQGGLAGAGDHNEQFF	TGCGCCAGCAGCCAAGGAGGACTAGCGGGGGCCGGCGACCACAATGAGCAGTTCTTC	TRBJ2-1	many	TRBV4-1	TRBD2
CASSYSPFPQGAVTF	TGTGCCAGCAGTTACTCACCGTTCCCACAGGGGGCTGTGACTTTC	TRBJ2-6	few	TRBV6-2/TRBV6-3	TRBD1
CATRDGRSNTEAFF	TGTGCCACCAGGGACGGAAGATCGAACACTGAAGCTTTCTTT	TRBJ1-1	many	TRBV24-1	-
CASRPFAGYGELFF	TGTGCCAGCAGACCGTTCGCAGGGTACGGGGAGCTGTTTTTT	TRBJ2-2	-	TRBV11-2	-
CSARDSKSEAFF	TGCAGTGCTAGAGATTCTAAATCCGAAGCTTTCTTT	TRBJ1-1	many	TRBV20-1	-
CATSRDWSGSNYGYTF	TGTGCCACCAGCAGAGATTGGTCAGGTTCTAACTATGGCTACACCTTC	TRBJ1-2	few	TRBV15	-
CASSQMGGTDTQYF	TGTGCCAGCAGCCAAATGGGGGGCACAGATACGCAGTATTTT	TRBJ2-3	-	TRBV14	-
CASSSGQANTNTGELFF	TGTGCCAGCAGCTCAGGCCAAGCGAATACAAACACCGGGGAGCTGTTTTTT	TRBJ2-2	-	TRBV7-9	-